The 29 T cell receptor beta chains below come from one sample, sequenced in a study of patients and donors after allogeneic stem cell transplantation. Each CDR3 protein gets one entry after TCRdb re-called the RT-PCR reads with MiXCR. The profile shows about 960,000 distinct CDR3 sequences, roughly 18% of them singletons. Sequencing used blood, either unsorted or a sorted T cell fraction (not recorded which). The source of these receptors is a human donor who was either an allogeneic HSCT recipient or a stem cell or donor lymphocyte infusion donor (not recorded which). It is not recorded whose cells these are; they may come from a transplant donor.

Worth noting for this clonotype: A read error may explain this, as a much larger clone is one base away. J is TRBJ1-1 and V is TRBV7-3; D is possibly TRBD1 (6 bases). Germline lookup yields CDR1 SGHTA and CDR2 FQGTGA. CDR3 length equals 13 residues. V dropped 6 bases and J dropped 1 base, with 9 bases sitting between them. The CDR3 DNA reads as TGTGCCAGCAGACGACAGGCGAACACTGAAGCTTTCTTT. Amino acid sequence: CASRRQANTEAFF.

This chain joins TRBV5-1 and TRBJ2-1; the match to TRBD2 covers 7 bases. V trimming: 2 bases; J trimming: 11 bases; junction bases outside the gene matches: 10. Per germline, CDR1 SGHRS and CDR2 YFSETQ. The CDR3 runs 14 residues. In nucleotides, the CDR3 is TGCGCCAGCAGCTTAGGGGCCCCGGGGGGTAAGCAGTTCTTC. Amino acids: CASSLGAPGGKQFF.

This chain links TRBV21-1 with TRBJ2-5; the D segment call TRBD2 is taken from the table without a DNA check. TRBV21-1 is a pseudogene. This CDR3 comprises 17 residues. The CDR3 nucleotides are TGTGCCAGCAGCACTGGGACTAGCGGGAGTCACCAAGAGACCCAGTACTTC. This translates into CASSTGTSGSHQETQYF.

This clonotype was counted between two and nine times. The rearrangement joins TRBV18 to TRBJ2-1, with D perhaps matching TRBD1 (6 bases). The germline gives CDR1 KGHSH, CDR2 LQKENI. The V end lost 3 bases, the J end lost 4 bases, and 13 bases lay between the germline ends. The CDR3 runs 15 residues. The CDR3 coding sequence is TGTGCCAGCTCACCGCCAGGACAGACTTACAATGAGCAGTTCTTC. Amino acid sequence: CASSPPGQTYNEQFF.

This clonotype has just a few counts. The V call is TRBV12-3 or TRBV12-4, the J call TRBJ2-2; maybe TRBD1 (5 bases). V was trimmed by 5 bases and J by 2 bases, leaving 18 bases between them. The length of the CDR3 is 17 residues. The CDR3 coding sequence is TGTGCCAGCAGTCCCTCCTGGGGCAGGGATAACACCGGGGAGCTGTTTTTT. It translates to CASSPSWGRDNTGELFF.

This clonotype has only a few counts. The J gene is TRBJ1-2, the V gene TRBV30; the D is unclear. The V gene lost 0 bases and the J gene lost 4 bases, with 9 bases spanning the gap. CDR1 is GTSNPN and CDR2 is SVGIG in the germline V gene (reference sequence). The CDR3 has 13 amino acids. The CDR3 bases are TGTGCCTGGAGTGTCGCTCAGAGCTATGGCTACACCTTC. The encoded protein is CAWSVAQSYGYTF.

This clonotype came up a few times. The chain has TRBV12-3 or TRBV12-4 and TRBJ2-7, with TRBD1 matching over 8 bases. Trimming removed 4 bases from V and 6 bases from J; junction bases left unmatched: 8. The CDR3 spans 14 residues. For the CDR3, the DNA is TGTGCCAGCAGTTCGATTGACAGGGGTTCCGAGCAGTACTTC. Translated, it gives CASSSIDRGSEQYF.

The table lists this clonotype with a few counts. This chain uses TRBV4-3 with TRBJ2-7; no reliable D call. V was cut by 0 bases and J by 0 bases, with 9 bases left in between. Germline loops: CDR1 LGHNA, CDR2 YSLEER. This CDR3 contains 15 residues. The CDR3: CASSQEVRDSYEQYF. CDR3 sequence (DNA): TGCGCCAGCAGCCAAGAAGTTAGGGACTCCTACGAGCAGTACTTC.

This clonotype was found many times. J is TRBJ2-2 and V is TRBV10-3; the D is unclear. Deletions cut 3 bases from V and 3 bases from J, with 8 bases between. There are 14 residues in the CDR3. Germline-derived CDR1 and CDR2 are ENHRY and SYGVKD. The CDR3 region has the DNA TGTGCCATCAGTGATGTAGGATACACCGGGGAGCTGTTTTTT. Its protein is CAISDVGYTGELFF.

This clonotype was picked up many times. The genes are TRBV12-3 or TRBV12-4 and TRBJ1-4, with D tentatively TRBD1 (6 bases). V was clipped by 5 bases and J by 0 bases, with 16 bases between them. The CDR3 is 17 residues long. The CDR3 is CASSPGTRTATNEKLFF. The CDR3 DNA is TGTGCCAGCAGTCCCGGGACAAGGACAGCAACTAATGAAAAACTGTTTTTT.

This clonotype showed up just a few times. This chain connects TRBV9 to TRBJ1-5; perhaps TRBD1 as D (5 bases). Germline CDR1 reads SGDLS; CDR2 reads YYNGEE. V was trimmed by 4 bases and J by 7 bases, leaving 12 bases between them. This CDR3 comprises 13 residues. The CDR3 nucleotides read TGTGCCAGCAGCCAAAACCAGGGCCAGCCCCAGCATTTT. It specifies CASSQNQGQPQHF.

V gene TRBV3-1 combines with J gene TRBJ2-3; D unresolved. The CDR3 consists of 13 residues. Trimming pared 3 bases from V and 4 bases from J, leaving 8 bases between. Per germline, CDR1 LGHDT and CDR2 YNNKEL (reference sequence). CDR3 region: CASSQGTPDTQYF. The CDR3 DNA follows: TGTGCCAGCAGCCAGGGAACCCCAGATACGCAGTATTTT.

This chain links TRBV5-1 with TRBJ2-1; perhaps D is TRBD1 or TRBD2 (5 bases each). Between the trimmed V and J ends, which lost 5 bases and 2 bases, there was a span of 14 bases. CDR1 and CDR2 from the germline V gene are SGHRS and YFSETQ. The CDR3 covers 15 residues. The CDR3 protein is CASSLRGDAYNEQFF. CDR3 sequence (DNA): TGCGCCAGCAGTTTGAGAGGGGACGCCTACAATGAGCAGTTCTTC.

The chain employs TRBV5-1 and TRBJ2-3; 7 nucleotides agree with TRBD2. The CDR3 length is 15 residues. The junction had 5 bases not matched to a gene; V was cut back by 0 bases and J by 4 bases. Germline V gives CDR1 SGHRS, CDR2 YFSETQ. The DNA for the CDR3 is TGCGCCAGCAGCTTGGTTCGGGGGGACGCAGATACGCAGTATTTT. Amino acid sequence: CASSLVRGDADTQYF.

This clonotype appeared a single time. The chain uses TRBV3-1 and TRBJ2-5, with 8 nucleotides matching TRBD2. Germline V gives CDR1 LGHDT, CDR2 YNNKEL (reference sequence). J was trimmed by 0 bases and V by 4 bases; bases with no gene match: 4. The CDR3 covers 15 residues. This chain's CDR3 is CASSRGLGYQETQYF. For the CDR3, the DNA is TGTGCCAGCAGCCGGGGACTAGGATACCAAGAGACCCAGTACTTC.

The rearrangement links TRBV20-1 to TRBJ1-4; TRBD1 agrees at 7 bases. With V trimmed by 5 bases and J by 3 bases, 6 bases remained unmatched. This CDR3 is 14 amino acids long. The germline CDR1 and CDR2 sequences are DFQATT and SNEGSKA (reference sequence). This chain's CDR3 is CSAPYRGANEKLFF. CDR3 in DNA: TGCAGTGCTCCCTACAGGGGTGCTAATGAAAAACTGTTTTTT.

This clonotype occurred a few times. The CDR3 spells CSALRTGRDYGYTF. The CDR3 DNA sequence: TGCAGTGCCCTCAGGACAGGGAGGGACTATGGCTACACCTTC. The chain links TRBV20-1 to TRBJ1-2; 8 nucleotides match TRBD1. This CDR3 region has 14 residues. CDR1 DFQATT and CDR2 SNEGSKA come from the germline V gene (reference sequence). With 6 bases clipped from V and 3 bases from J, the junction kept 9 bases outside the gene matches.

This clonotype has a count of ten or more. This chain uses TRBV12-3 or TRBV12-4 with TRBJ2-1; D call uncertain. The V end was cut by 6 bases, the J end by 1 base, with 7 bases between. This CDR3 comprises 13 residues. CDR3 nucleotide sequence: TGTGCCAGCAGGGCCGGTTCCTACAATGAGCAGTTCTTC. This codes for CASRAGSYNEQFF.

This chain links TRBV4-1 with TRBJ2-3; D is undetermined. CDR1 MGHRA and CDR2 YSYEKL come from the germline V gene. With 1 base removed from V and 4 bases from J, the gap between germline ends came to 9 bases. The length of the CDR3 is 14 residues. The CDR3 DNA is TGCGCCAGCAGCCAAGTAGTTGCCGCAGATACGCAGTATTTT. Amino acid sequence: CASSQVVAADTQYF.

The chain recombines TRBV7-3 with TRBJ1-1, with D maybe TRBD1 (5 bases). CDR1 is SGHTA and CDR2 is FQGTGA in the germline V gene. V was clipped by 5 bases and J by 8 bases, with 12 bases between them. The CDR3 spans 12 residues. Here the CDR3 DNA reads TGTGCCAGCAGCCCTATGGCAGGGGAAGCTTTCTTT. Residues: CASSPMAGEAFF.

This clonotype was observed a few times. This sequence joins TRBV20-1 and TRBJ1-1; 7 positions match TRBD1. The junction had 6 bases not matched to a gene; V was cut back by 3 bases and J by 5 bases. Germline values: CDR1 DFQATT, CDR2 SNEGSKA (reference sequence). The CDR3 loop spans 13 amino acids. CDR3 loop: CSARTGILTEAFF. In DNA form, the CDR3 reads TGCAGTGCTAGGACAGGGATATTAACTGAAGCTTTCTTT.

This clonotype has more than one count but fewer than ten. The chain is built from TRBV6-1 and TRBJ2-5, with D tentatively TRBD1 (6 bases). The CDR3 extends over 14 amino acids. V lost 6 bases to trimming and J lost 5 bases, with 16 bases between them. Looked up from germline, CDR1 is MNHNS and CDR2 is SASEGT. CDR3 in amino acids: CASRTGFARETQYF. In DNA form, the CDR3 reads TGTGCCAGCAGAACAGGGTTTGCGAGGGAGACCCAGTACTTC.

CDR3 amino acids: CASSPRGVHGYTF. CDR3 DNA sequence: TGTGCCAGCAGCCCGAGGGGGGTCCATGGCTACACCTTC. The genes are TRBV3-1 and TRBJ1-2; possibly TRBD1 for D (6 bases). CDR3 length: 13 residues. Germline CDR1 and CDR2: LGHDT and YNNKEL (reference sequence). V lost 4 bases and J 6 bases, leaving 12 bases between the germline ends.

This clonotype was recorded at least ten times. The V call is TRBV5-1, the J call TRBJ2-7; 7 bases fit TRBD1. Germline CDR1 reads SGHRS; CDR2 reads YFSETQ. This CDR3 comprises 14 residues. V was pared by 5 bases and J by 4 bases, with 9 bases of the junction left unmatched. The CDR3 sequence is CASRDGTVFYEQYF. The DNA of the CDR3 is TGCGCCAGCAGAGACGGGACAGTTTTTTACGAGCAGTACTTC.

The chain joins TRBV12-3 or TRBV12-4 to TRBJ2-5; possible D gene TRBD1, 5 bases. This CDR3 has 12 amino acids. The germline V and J ends were trimmed by 2 bases and 8 bases, with 9 bases remaining between them. In DNA, the CDR3 is TGTGCCAGCAGTTTATCCCAGGGAACCCAGTACTTC. Protein product: CASSLSQGTQYF.

This clonotype was counted a few times. CDR3: CASSLYAGGATGELFF. The CDR3 coding sequence is TGCGCCAGCAGCTTGTATGCAGGGGGCGCGACCGGGGAGCTGTTTTTT. This rearrangement joins TRBV5-1 to TRBJ2-2; the match to TRBD1 covers 8 bases. The CDR3 sequence is 16 residues long. The V gene's germline CDR1 is SGHRS and CDR2 YFSETQ. The V and J ends lost 1 base and 5 bases, in that order; junction bases with no gene match: 7.

This rearrangement joins TRBV10-3 to TRBJ2-4; no clear D. The V end lost 3 bases, the J end lost 10 bases, and 13 bases lay between the germline ends. There are 13 residues in the CDR3. The germline V gene has CDR1 ENHRY and CDR2 SYGVKD. CDR3 amino acids: CAISERDAVIQYF. CDR3 bases: TGTGCCATCAGTGAACGCGACGCCGTAATTCAGTACTTC.

This clonotype appeared a few times. This chain connects TRBV9 to TRBJ2-2, with D hard to call. V shed 0 bases and J shed 5 bases, with 11 bases lying between them. This CDR3 is 15 amino acids long. Germline loops: CDR1 SGDLS, CDR2 YYNGEE. CDR3 coding DNA: TGTGCCAGCAGCGTAGTCAGTGGATGGACCGGGGAGCTGTTTTTT. It codes for CASSVVSGWTGELFF.

This clonotype was counted ten times or more. The V call is TRBV12-3 or TRBV12-4, the J call TRBJ1-1; the D gene is possibly TRBD1 (6 bases). This CDR3 spans 13 amino acids. V lost 5 bases, J lost 7 bases, and 14 bases lay in between. The CDR3 nucleotides are TGTGCCAGCAGTATACTACAGGGAGGTGAAGCTTTCTTT. It specifies CASSILQGGEAFF.